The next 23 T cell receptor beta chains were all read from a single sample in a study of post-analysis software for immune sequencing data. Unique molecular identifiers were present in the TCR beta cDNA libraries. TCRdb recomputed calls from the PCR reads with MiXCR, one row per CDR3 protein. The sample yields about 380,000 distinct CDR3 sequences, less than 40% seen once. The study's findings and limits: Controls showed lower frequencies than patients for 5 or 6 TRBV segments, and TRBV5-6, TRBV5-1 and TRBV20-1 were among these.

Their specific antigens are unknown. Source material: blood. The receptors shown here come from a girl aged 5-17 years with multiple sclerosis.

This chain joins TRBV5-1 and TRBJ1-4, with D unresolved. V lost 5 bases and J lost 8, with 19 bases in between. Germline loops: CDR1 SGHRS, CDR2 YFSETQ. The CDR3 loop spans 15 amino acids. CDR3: CASSVRTALLEKLFF. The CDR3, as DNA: TGCGCCAGCAGTGTGAGGACCGCTCTTTTGGAAAAACTGTTTTTT.

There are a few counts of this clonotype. CDR3 in amino acids: CASSIGARQDGETQYF. The DNA of the CDR3 is TGTGCCAGCAGCATAGGAGCCCGACAGGATGGGGAGACCCAGTACTTC. The V call is TRBV7-2, the J call TRBJ2-7, with D possibly being TRBD1 (6 bases). The end of the DNA aligns better with TRBJ2-5, so the J call may be wrong. This CDR3 comprises 16 residues. In germline, CDR1 is SGHTA, CDR2 FQGNSA.

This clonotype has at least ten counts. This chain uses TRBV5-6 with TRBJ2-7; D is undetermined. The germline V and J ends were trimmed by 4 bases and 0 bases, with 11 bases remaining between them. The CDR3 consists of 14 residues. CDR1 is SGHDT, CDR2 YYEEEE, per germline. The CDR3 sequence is CASSLLGTSYEQYF. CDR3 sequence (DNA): TGTGCCAGCAGCCTGTTGGGAACCTCCTACGAGCAGTACTTC.

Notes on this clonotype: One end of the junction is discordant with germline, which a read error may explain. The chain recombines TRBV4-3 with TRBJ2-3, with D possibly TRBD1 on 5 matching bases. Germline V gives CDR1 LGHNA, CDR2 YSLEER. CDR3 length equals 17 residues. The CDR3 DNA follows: TGCGCCAGCAGCCAAGATCGCCCTGTTGCGGACACAGACACGCAGTATTTT. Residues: CASSQDRPVADTDTQYF.

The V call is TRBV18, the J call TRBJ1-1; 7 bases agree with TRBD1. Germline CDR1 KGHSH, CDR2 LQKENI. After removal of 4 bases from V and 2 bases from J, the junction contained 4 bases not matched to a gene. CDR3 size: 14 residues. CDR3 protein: CASSLGQINTEAFF. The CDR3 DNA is TGTGCCAGCTCACTGGGACAGATAAACACTGAAGCTTTCTTT.

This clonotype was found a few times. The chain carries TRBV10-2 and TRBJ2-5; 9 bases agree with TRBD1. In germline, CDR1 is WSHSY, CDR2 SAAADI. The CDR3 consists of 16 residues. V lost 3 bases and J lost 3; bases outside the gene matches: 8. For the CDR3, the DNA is TGCGCCAGCAGTGAACCGGGACAGGGAGGCGAAGAGACCCAGTACTTC. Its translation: CASSEPGQGGEETQYF.

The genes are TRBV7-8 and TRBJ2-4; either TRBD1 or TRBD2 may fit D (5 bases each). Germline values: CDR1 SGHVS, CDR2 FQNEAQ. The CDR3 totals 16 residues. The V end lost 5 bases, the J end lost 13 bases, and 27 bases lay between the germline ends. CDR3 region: CASSPLPGRMILGQYF. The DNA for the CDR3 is TGTGCCAGCAGCCCCTTACCGGGACGGATGATTTTGGGGCAGTACTTC.

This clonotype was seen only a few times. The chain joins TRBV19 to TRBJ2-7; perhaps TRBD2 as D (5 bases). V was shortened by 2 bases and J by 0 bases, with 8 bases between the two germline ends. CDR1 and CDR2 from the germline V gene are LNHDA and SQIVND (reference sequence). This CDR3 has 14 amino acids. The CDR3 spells CASSIIGSSYEQYF. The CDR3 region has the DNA TGTGCCAGTAGTATAATTGGGAGCTCCTACGAGCAGTACTTC.

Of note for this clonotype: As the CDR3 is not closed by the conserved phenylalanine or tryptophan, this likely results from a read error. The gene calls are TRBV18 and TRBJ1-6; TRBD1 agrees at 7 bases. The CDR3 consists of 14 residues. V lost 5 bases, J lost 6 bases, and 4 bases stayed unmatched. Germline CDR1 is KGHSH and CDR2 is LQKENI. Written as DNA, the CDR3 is TGTGCCAGCTCAGACCGGGACAGTAATTCACCCCTCCACTGT. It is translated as CASSDRDSNSPLHC.

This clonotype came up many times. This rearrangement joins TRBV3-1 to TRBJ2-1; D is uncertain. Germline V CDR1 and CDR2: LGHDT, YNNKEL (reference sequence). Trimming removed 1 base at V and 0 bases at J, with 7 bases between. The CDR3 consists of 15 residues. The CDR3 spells CASSQVYSSYNEQFF. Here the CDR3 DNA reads TGTGCCAGCAGCCAAGTATACAGCTCCTACAATGAGCAGTTCTTC.

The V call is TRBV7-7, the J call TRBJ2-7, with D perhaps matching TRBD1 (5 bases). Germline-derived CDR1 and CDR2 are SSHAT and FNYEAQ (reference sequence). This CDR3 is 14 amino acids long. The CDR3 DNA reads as TGTGTTAGCAGCTTAGGGCAGGGATCCTACGAGCAGTACTTC. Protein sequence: CVSSLGQGSYEQYF.

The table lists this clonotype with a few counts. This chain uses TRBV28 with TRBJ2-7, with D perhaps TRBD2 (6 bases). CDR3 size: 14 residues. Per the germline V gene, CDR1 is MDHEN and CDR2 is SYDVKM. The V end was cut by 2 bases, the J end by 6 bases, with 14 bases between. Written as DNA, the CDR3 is TGTGCCAGCAGTTTAGGAGGGTTCGGCGCCGAGCAGTACTTC. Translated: CASSLGGFGAEQYF.

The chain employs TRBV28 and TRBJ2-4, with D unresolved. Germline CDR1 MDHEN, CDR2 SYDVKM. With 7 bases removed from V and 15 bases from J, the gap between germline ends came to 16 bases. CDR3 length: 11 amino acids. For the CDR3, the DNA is TGTGCCAGCACCTTGGGAACGGCCTGGTACTTC. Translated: CASTLGTAWYF.

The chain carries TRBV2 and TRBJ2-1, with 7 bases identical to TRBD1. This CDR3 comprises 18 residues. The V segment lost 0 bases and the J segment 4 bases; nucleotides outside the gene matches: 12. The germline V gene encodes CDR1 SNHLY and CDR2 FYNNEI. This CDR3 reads CASSEARVGTDVYNEQFF. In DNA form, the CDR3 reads TGTGCCAGCAGTGAAGCGCGGGTAGGGACAGATGTTTACAATGAGCAGTTCTTC.

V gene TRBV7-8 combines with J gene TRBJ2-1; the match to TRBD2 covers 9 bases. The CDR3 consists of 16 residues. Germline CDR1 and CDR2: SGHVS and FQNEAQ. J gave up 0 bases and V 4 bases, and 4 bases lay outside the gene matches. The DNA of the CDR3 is TGTGCCAGCAGCTCGGGACTAGCCGACTCCTACAATGAGCAGTTCTTC. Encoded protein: CASSSGLADSYNEQFF. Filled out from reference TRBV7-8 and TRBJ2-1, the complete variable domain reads GAGVSQSPRYKVAKRGQDVALRCDPISGHVSLFWYQQALGQGPEFLTYFQNEAQLDKSGLPSDRFFAERPEGSVSTLKIQRTQQEDSAVYLCASSSGLADSYNEQFFGPGTRLTVL.

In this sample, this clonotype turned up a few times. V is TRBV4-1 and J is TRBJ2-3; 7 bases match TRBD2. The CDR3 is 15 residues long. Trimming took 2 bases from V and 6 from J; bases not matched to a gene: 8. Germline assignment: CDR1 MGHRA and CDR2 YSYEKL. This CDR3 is CASSQFGTTPDTQYF. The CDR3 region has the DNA TGCGCCAGCAGCCAATTCGGGACTACACCTGATACGCAGTATTTT.

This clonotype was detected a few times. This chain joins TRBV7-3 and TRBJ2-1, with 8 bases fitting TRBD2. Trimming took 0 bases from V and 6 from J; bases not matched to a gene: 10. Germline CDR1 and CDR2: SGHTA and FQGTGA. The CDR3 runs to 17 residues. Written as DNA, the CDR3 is TGTGCCAGCAGCTTAACCCGGGGGGGAATGGGGGGCAATGAGCAGTTCTTC. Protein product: CASSLTRGGMGGNEQFF.

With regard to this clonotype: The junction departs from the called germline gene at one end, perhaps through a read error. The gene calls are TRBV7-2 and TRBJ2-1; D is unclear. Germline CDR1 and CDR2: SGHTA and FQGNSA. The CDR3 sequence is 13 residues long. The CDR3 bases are TGTGCCAGCGGCTTACAACCCTACAATGAGCAGTTCTTC. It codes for CASGLQPYNEQFF.

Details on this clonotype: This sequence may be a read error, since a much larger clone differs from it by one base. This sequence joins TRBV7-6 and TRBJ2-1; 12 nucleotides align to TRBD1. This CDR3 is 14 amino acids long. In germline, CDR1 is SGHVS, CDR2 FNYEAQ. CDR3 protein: CAGSPGTGGSEQFF. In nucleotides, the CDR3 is TGTGCCGGCAGTCCCGGGACAGGGGGCAGTGAGCAGTTCTTC.

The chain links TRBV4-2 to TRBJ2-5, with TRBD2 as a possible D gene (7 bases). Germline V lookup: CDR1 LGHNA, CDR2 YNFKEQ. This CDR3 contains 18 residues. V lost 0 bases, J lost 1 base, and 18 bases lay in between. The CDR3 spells CASSQDYAGADIQETQYF. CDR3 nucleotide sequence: TGTGCCAGCAGCCAAGATTACGCGGGGGCCGACATCCAAGAGACCCAGTACTTC.

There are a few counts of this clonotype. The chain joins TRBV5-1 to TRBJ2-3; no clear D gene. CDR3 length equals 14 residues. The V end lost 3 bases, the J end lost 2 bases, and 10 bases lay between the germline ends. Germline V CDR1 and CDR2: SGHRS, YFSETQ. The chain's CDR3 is CASSSGVSTDTQYF. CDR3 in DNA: TGCGCCAGCAGCTCTGGGGTTTCCACAGATACGCAGTATTTT.

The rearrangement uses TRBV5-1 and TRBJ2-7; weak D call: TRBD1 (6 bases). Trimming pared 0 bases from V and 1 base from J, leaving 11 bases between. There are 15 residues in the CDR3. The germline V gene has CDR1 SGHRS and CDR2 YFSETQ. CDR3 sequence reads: CASSLESRGSYEQYF. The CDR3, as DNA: TGCGCCAGCAGCTTGGAGAGCAGGGGATCCTACGAGCAGTACTTC.

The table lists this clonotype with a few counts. The CDR3 loop reads CASSPGAGGYEQYF. The CDR3 nucleotides are TGTGCCAGCAGTCCCGGGGCAGGGGGCTACGAGCAGTACTTC. This chain uses TRBV7-2 with TRBJ2-7; TRBD1 agrees at 7 bases. Germline CDR1 reads SGHTA; CDR2 reads FQGNSA. Losses at the gene ends were 6 bases for V and 3 bases for J; bases not matched to a gene: 8. This CDR3 has 14 amino acids.